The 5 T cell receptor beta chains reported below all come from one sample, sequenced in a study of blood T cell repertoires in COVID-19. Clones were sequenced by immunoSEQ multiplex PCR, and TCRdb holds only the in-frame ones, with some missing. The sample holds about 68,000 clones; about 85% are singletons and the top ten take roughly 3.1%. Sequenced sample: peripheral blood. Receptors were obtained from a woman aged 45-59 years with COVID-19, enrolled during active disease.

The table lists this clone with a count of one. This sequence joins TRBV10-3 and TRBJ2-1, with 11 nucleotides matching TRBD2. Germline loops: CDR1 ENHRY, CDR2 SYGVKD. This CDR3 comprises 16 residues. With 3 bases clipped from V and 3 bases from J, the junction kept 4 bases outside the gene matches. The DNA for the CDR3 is TGTGCCATCAGTGATAGGACTAGCGGGCGCTACAATGAGCAGTTCTTC. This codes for CAISDRTSGRYNEQFF.

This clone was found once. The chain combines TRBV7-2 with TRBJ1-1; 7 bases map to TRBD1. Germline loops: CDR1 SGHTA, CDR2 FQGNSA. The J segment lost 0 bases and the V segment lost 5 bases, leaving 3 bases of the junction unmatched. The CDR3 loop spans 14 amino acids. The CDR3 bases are TGTGCCAGCAGCACGGGACAGTTGAACACTGAAGCTTTCTTT. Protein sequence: CASSTGQLNTEAFF.

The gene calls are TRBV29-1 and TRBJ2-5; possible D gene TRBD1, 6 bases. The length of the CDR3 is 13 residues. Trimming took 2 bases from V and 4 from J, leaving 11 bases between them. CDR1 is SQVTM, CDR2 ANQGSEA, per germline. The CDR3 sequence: CSVEPIRGETQYF. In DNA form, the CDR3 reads TGCAGCGTTGAACCAATCAGGGGAGAGACCCAGTACTTC.

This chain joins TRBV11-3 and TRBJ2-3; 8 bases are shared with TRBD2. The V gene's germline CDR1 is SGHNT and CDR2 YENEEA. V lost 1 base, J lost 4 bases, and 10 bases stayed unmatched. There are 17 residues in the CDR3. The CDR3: CASSLVSRGRSPDTQYF. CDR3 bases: TGTGCCAGCAGCTTAGTTTCGCGCGGGAGGTCCCCAGATACGCAGTATTTT.

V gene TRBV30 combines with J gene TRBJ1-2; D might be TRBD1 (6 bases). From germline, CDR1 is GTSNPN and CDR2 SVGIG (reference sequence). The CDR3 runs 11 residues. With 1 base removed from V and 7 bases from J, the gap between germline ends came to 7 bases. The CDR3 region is CAWSGGGGYTF. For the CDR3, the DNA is TGTGCCTGGAGTGGAGGGGGTGGCTACACCTTC.